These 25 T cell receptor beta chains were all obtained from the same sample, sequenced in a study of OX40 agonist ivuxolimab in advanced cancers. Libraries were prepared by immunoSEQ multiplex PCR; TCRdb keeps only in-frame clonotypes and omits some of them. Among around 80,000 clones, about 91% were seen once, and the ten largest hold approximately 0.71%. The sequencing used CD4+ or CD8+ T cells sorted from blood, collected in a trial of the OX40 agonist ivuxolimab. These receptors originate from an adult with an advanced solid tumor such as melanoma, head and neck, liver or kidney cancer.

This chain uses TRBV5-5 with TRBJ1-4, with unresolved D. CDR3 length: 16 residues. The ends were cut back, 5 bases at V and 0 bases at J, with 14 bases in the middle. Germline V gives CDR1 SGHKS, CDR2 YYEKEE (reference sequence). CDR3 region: CASSSRTEATNEKLFF. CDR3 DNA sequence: TGTGCCAGCAGTTCTCGGACCGAAGCAACTAATGAAAAACTGTTTTTT.

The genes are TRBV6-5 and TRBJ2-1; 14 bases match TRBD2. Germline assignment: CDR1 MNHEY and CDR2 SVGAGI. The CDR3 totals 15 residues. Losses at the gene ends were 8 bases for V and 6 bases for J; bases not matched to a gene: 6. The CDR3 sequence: CASGRLAGGVNEQFF. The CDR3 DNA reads TGTGCCAGCGGGCGACTAGCGGGAGGGGTCAATGAGCAGTTCTTC.

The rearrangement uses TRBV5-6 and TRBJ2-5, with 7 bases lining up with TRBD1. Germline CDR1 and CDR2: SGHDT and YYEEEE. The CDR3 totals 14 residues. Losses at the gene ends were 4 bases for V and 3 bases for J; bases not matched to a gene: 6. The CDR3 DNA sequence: TGTGCCAGCAGCCCCGATGGGACAGAAGAGACCCAGTACTTC. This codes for CASSPDGTEETQYF.

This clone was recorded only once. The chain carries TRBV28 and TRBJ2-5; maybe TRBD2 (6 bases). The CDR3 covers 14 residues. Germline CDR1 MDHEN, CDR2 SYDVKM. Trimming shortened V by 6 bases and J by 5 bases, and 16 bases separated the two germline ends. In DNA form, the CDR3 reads TGTGCCAGCAGCCCCATAACTGCGGGGGAGACCCAGTACTTC. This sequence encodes CASSPITAGETQYF.

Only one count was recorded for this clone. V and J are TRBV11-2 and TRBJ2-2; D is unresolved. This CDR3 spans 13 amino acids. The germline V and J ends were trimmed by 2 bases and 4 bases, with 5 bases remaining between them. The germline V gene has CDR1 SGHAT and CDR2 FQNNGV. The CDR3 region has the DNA TGTGCCAGCAGCTTACAGAGCACCGGGGAGCTGTTTTTT. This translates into CASSLQSTGELFF.

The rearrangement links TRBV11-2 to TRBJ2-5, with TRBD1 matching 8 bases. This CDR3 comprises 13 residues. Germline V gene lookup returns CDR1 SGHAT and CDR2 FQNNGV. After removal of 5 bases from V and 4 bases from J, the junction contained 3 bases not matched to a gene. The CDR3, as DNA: TGTGCCAGCAGCCCTGACAGGGGAGAGACCCAGTACTTC. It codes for CASSPDRGETQYF.

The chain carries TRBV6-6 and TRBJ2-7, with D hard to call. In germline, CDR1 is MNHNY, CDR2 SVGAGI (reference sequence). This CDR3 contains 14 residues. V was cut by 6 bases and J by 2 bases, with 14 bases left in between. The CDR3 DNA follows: TGTGCCAGCAGCGTCCCTGGGGTGCCCTACGAGCAGTACTTC. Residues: CASSVPGVPYEQYF.

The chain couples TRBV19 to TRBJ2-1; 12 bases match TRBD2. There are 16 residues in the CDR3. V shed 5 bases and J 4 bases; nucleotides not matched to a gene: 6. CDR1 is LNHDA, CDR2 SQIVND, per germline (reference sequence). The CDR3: CASSSTSGGIYNEQFF. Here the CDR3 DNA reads TGTGCCAGTAGTTCGACTAGCGGGGGAATTTACAATGAGCAGTTCTTC.

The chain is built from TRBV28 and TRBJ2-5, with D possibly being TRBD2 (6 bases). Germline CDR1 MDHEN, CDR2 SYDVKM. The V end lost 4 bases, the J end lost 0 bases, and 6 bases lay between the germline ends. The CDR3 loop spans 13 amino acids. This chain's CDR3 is CASSWTNQETQYF. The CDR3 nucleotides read TGTGCCAGCAGTTGGACTAACCAAGAGACCCAGTACTTC.

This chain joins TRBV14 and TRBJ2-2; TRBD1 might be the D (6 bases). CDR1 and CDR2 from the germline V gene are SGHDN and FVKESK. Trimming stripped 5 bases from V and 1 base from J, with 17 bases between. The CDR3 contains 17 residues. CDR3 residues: CASSSYPDRRNTGELFF. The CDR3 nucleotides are TGTGCCAGCAGCTCCTATCCCGACAGGCGGAACACCGGGGAGCTGTTTTTT.

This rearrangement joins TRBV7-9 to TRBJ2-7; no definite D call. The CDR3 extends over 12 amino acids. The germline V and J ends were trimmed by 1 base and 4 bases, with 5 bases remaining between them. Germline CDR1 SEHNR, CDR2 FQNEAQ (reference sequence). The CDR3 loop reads CASSLDVYEQYF. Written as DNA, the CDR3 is TGTGCCAGCAGCTTAGATGTATACGAGCAGTACTTC.

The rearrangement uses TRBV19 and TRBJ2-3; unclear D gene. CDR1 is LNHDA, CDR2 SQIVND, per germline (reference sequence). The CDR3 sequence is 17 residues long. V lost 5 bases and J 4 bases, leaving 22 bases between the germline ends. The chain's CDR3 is CASSLLTGLLSSDTQYF. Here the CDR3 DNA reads TGTGCCAGTAGTCTCCTTACTGGTCTGTTGAGCTCAGATACGCAGTATTTT.

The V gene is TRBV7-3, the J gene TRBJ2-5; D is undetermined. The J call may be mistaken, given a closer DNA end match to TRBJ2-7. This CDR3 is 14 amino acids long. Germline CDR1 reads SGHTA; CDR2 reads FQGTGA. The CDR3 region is CASSLQPTADEQYF. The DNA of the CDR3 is TGTGCCAGCAGCTTACAGCCCACGGCGGACGAGCAGTACTTC.

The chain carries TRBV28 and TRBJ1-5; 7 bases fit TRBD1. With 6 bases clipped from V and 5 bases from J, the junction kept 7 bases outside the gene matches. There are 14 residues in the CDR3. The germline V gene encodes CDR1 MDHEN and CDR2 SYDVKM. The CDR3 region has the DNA TGTGCCAGCAGCCTGGGACAGAGGTATCAGCCCCAGCATTTT. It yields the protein CASSLGQRYQPQHF.

For the CDR3, the DNA is TGTGCCAGCATCCCTGCGGGACGGGGAAGTATGTACGAGCAGTACTTC. This gives the protein CASIPAGRGSMYEQYF. The rearrangement links TRBV28 to TRBJ2-7; perhaps TRBD2 as D (6 bases). This CDR3 is built from 16 residues. Germline V gene lookup returns CDR1 MDHEN and CDR2 SYDVKM. Deletions cut 7 bases from V and 4 bases from J, with 23 bases between. The full variable domain, rest sourced from reference TRBV28 and TRBJ2-7, is DVKVTQSSRYLVKRTGEKVFLECVQDMDHENMFWYRQDPGLGLRLIYFSYDVKMKEKGDIPEGYSVSREKKERFSLILESASTNQTSMYLCASIPAGRGSMYEQYFGPGTRLTVT.

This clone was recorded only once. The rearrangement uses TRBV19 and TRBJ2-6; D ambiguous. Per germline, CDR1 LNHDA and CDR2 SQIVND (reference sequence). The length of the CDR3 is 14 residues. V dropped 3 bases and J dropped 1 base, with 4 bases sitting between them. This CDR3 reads CASSIGSGANVLTF. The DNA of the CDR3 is TGTGCCAGTAGTATTGGGTCTGGGGCCAACGTCCTGACTTTC. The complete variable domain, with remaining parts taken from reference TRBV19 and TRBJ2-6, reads DGGITQSPKYLFRKEGQNVTLSCEQNLNHDAMYWYRQDPGQGLRLIYYSQIVNDFQKGDIAEGYSVSREKKESFPLTVTSAQKNPTAFYLCASSIGSGANVLTFGAGSRLTVL.

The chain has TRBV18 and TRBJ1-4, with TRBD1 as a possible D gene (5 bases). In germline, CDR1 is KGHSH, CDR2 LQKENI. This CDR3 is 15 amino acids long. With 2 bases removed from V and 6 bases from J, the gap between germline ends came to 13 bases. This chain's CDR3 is CASSPGVGADEKLFF. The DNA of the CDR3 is TGTGCCAGCTCACCAGGCGTAGGGGCCGATGAAAAACTGTTTTTT.

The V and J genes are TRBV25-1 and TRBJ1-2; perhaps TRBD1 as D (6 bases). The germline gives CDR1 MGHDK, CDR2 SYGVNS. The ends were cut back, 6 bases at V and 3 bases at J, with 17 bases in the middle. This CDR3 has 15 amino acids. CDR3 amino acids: CASRGSVGGDYGYTF. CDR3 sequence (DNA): TGTGCCAGCAGGGGATCTGTGGGGGGCGACTATGGCTACACCTTC.

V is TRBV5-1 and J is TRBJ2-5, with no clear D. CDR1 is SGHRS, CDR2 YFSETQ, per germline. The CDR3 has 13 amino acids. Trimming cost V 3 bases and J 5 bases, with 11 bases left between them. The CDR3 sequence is CASSWTLPETQYF. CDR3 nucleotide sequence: TGCGCCAGCAGCTGGACCCTCCCGGAGACCCAGTACTTC.

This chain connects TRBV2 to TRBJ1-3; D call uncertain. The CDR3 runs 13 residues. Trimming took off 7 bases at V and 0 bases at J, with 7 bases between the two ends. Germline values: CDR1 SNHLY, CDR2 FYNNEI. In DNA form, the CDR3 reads TGTGCCAGCAACGGGAACTCTGGAAACACCATATATTTT. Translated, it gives CASNGNSGNTIYF.

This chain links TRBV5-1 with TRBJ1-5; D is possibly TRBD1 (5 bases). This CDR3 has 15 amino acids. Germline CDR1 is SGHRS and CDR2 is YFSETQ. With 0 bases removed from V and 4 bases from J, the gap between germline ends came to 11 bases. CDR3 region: CASSLEPGRNQPQHF. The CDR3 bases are TGCGCCAGCAGCTTGGAGCCAGGGAGGAATCAGCCCCAGCATTTT.

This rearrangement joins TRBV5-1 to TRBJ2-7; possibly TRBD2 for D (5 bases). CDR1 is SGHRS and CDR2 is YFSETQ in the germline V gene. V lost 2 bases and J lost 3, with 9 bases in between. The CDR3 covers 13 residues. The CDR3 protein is CASSFGLVYEQYF. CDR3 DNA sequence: TGCGCCAGCAGCTTCGGACTGGTCTACGAGCAGTACTTC.

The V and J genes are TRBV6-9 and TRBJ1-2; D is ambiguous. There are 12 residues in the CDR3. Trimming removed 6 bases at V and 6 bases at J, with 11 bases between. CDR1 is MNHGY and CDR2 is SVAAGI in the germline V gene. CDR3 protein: CASRDRRDGYTF. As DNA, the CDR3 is TGTGCCAGCAGGGACCGTAGGGATGGCTACACCTTC.

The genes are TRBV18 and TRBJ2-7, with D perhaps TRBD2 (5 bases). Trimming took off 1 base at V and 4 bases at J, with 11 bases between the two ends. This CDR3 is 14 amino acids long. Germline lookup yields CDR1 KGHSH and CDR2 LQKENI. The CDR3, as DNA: TGTGCCAGCTCACCACAGGCAGAGGGATACGAGCAGTACTTC. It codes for CASSPQAEGYEQYF.

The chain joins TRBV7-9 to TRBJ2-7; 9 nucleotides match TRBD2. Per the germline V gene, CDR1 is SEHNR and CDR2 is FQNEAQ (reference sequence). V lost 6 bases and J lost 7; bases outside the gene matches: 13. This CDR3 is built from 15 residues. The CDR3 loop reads CASRLTSGFGGEQYF. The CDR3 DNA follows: TGTGCCAGCAGATTAACTAGCGGGTTCGGTGGGGAGCAGTACTTC.